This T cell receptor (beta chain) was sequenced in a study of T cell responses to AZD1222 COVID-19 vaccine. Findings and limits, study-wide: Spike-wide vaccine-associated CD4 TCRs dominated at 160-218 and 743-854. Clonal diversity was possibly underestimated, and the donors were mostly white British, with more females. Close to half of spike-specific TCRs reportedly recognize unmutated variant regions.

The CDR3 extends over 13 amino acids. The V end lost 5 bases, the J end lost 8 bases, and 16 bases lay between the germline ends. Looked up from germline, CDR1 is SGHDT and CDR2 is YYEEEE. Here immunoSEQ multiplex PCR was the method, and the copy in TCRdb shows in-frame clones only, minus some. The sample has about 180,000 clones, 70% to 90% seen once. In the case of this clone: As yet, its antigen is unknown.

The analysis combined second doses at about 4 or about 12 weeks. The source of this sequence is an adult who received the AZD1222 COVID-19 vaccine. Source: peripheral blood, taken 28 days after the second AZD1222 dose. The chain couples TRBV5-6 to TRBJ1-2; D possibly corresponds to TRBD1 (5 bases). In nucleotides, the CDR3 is TGTGCCAGCAGGGGGACTCCCTCGGGAGGCTACACCTTC. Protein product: CASRGTPSGGYTF.